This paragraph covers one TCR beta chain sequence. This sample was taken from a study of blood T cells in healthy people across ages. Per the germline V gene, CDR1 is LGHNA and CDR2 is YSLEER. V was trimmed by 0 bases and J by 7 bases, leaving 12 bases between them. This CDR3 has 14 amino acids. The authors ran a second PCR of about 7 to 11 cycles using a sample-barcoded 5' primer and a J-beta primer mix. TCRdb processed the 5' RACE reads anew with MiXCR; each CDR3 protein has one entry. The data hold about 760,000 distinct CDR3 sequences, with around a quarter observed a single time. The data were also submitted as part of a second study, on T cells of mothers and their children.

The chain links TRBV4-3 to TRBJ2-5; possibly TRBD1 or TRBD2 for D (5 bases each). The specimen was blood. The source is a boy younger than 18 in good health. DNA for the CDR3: TGCGCCAGCAGCCAAGATCGTGACGGGACGACCCAGTACTTC. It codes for CASSQDRDGTTQYF.